This TCR beta chain is drawn from a study of blood T cell repertoires in COVID-19. Whole-study context: The United States, Italy and Spain were the sources of the acute and convalescent COVID-19 samples. The cDNA or gDNA used as material had been derived from T cells, B-cell-depleted T cells, or PBMCs.

The V and J ends lost 3 bases and 7 bases respectively, with 12 bases between them. Germline values: CDR1 LNHDA, CDR2 SQIVND (reference sequence). The CDR3 extends over 13 amino acids. In the original processing: Scientists estimated how many nucleated cells there were by amplifying reference gene primers. The method was immunoSEQ multiplex PCR; TCRdb's version includes in-frame clones alone and lacks a portion of them. The D gene and trimming were derived from the DNA, and the V and J assignments and clone size from that table. The table lists about 310,000 clones, 89% of them singletons. Donors in Cohort 3 counted as recovered after two negative PCRs, clearance, or symptom resolution.

The genes are TRBV19 and TRBJ1-2; D is unclear. The sequenced sample was PBMCs or T cells enriched from blood (not recorded which). The receptor was isolated from a woman between 25 and 40 years old who had recovered from COVID-19. This CDR3 is CASSMVSGSGYTF. The DNA for the CDR3 is TGTGCCAGTAGTATGGTGTCCGGGAGTGGCTACACCTTC.